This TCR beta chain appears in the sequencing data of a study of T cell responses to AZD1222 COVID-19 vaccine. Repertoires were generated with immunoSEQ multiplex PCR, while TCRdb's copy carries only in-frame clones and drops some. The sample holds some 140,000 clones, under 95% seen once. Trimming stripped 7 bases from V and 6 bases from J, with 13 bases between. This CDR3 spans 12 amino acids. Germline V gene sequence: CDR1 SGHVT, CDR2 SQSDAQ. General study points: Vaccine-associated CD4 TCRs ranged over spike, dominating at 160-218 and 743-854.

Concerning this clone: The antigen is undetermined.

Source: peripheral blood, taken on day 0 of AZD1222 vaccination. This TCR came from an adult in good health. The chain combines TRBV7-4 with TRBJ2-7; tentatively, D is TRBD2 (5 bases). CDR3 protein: CASTPGMGEQYF. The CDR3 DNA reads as TGTGCCAGCACTCCCGGGATGGGCGAGCAGTACTTC.